Following are 32 T cell receptor beta chains from one sample sequenced in a study of blood T cell repertoires in COVID-19. TCRdb's copy holds only in-frame clones and misses some; the assay was immunoSEQ multiplex PCR. The sample has 290,000 or so clones, roughly 89% seen once. Input material: PBMCs or T cells enriched from blood (not recorded which). Receptors originate from a woman under 30 with acute COVID-19.

This sequence joins TRBV7-9 and TRBJ1-1, with D unresolved. Germline CDR1 is SEHNR and CDR2 is FQNEAQ (reference sequence). The CDR3 consists of 13 residues. Trimming removed 2 bases from V and 0 bases from J, with 4 bases in between. The CDR3 reads CASSLSVNTEAFF. The CDR3 DNA reads TGTGCCAGCAGCTTAAGCGTGAACACTGAAGCTTTCTTT.

This clone was seen just once. The chain links TRBV7-2 to TRBJ1-1; D might be TRBD1 (6 bases). Germline V gene lookup returns CDR1 SGHTA and CDR2 FQGNSA. The CDR3 consists of 14 residues. V dropped 3 bases and J dropped 2 bases, with 10 bases sitting between them. The CDR3 DNA reads TGTGCCAGCAGCTTTGCAGGGGTAAACACTGAAGCTTTCTTT. It encodes CASSFAGVNTEAFF.

This chain joins TRBV7-9 and TRBJ1-6; 10 nucleotides align to TRBD1. Losses at the gene ends were 5 bases for V and 9 bases for J; bases not matched to a gene: 7. CDR1 SEHNR and CDR2 FQNEAQ come from the germline V gene (reference sequence). This CDR3 spans 15 amino acids. In nucleotides, the CDR3 is TGTGCCAGCAGCACCGGGACAGGGGTTATTTCACCCCTCCACTTT. It yields the protein CASSTGTGVISPLHF. Complete variable domain (other parts from reference TRBV7-9 and TRBJ1-6): DTGVSQNPRHKITKRGQNVTFRCDPISEHNRLYWYRQTLGQGPEFLTYFQNEAQLEKSRLLSDRFSAERPKGSFSTLEIQRTEQGDSAMYLCASSTGTGVISPLHFGNGTRLTVT.

The chain uses TRBV5-3 and TRBJ2-1, with D possibly matching TRBD1 (6 bases). TRBV5-3 is classed as an ORF, of uncertain function. The V end lost 6 bases, the J end lost 6 bases, and 19 bases lay between the germline ends. The CDR3 totals 15 residues. CDR3 sequence reads: CARIAEGVLANEQFF. DNA for the CDR3: TGTGCCAGAATCGCTGAGGGGGTGCTAGCCAATGAGCAGTTCTTC.

The chain recombines TRBV3-1 (or the pseudogene TRBV3-2) with TRBJ2-3; TRBD2 matches at 8 bases. V shed 2 bases and J 1 base; nucleotides not matched to a gene: 14. CDR1 LGHDT and CDR2 YNNKEL come from the germline V gene (reference sequence). CDR3 length: 19 residues. This chain's CDR3 is CASSQPTSALLRGTDTQYF. DNA of the CDR3: TGTGCCAGCAGCCAACCGACTAGCGCGCTTTTACGGGGCACAGATACGCAGTATTTT.

J is TRBJ1-5 and V is TRBV28, with D possibly TRBD1 on 6 matching bases. Trimming cost V 5 bases and J 2 bases, with 16 bases left between them. This CDR3 contains 16 residues. CDR1 and CDR2 (germline): MDHEN, SYDVKM. As DNA, the CDR3 is TGTGCCAGCAGTACCCGACAGGTTGGTGGCAATCAGCCCCAGCATTTT. Protein: CASSTRQVGGNQPQHF.

This clone was counted once. The chain employs TRBV7-6 and TRBJ2-7, with 8 bases matching TRBD2. The junction had 5 bases not matched to a gene; V was cut back by 1 base and J by 0 bases. This CDR3 is 16 amino acids long. Germline V gene sequence: CDR1 SGHVS, CDR2 FNYEAQ. CDR3 DNA sequence: TGTGCCAGCAGCTTAGAACTAGCGGTGAGCTCCTACGAGCAGTACTTC. Translated: CASSLELAVSSYEQYF. Supplemented by reference TRBV7-6 and TRBJ2-7, the full variable domain reads GAGVSQSPRYKVTKRGQDVALRCDPISGHVSLYWYRQALGQGPEFLTYFNYEAQQDKSGLPNDRFSAERPEGSISTLTIQRTEQRDSAMYRCASSLELAVSSYEQYFGPGTRLTVT.

V is TRBV29-1 and J is TRBJ2-5, with D possibly being TRBD2 (6 bases). The CDR3 extends over 15 amino acids. V lost 3 bases to trimming and J lost 5 bases, with 19 bases between them. CDR1 is SQVTM, CDR2 ANQGSEA, per germline. CDR3 amino acids: CSVDGREGWSETQYF. CDR3 DNA: TGCAGCGTTGACGGGCGGGAAGGGTGGTCGGAGACCCAGTACTTC.

J is TRBJ2-5 and V is TRBV7-9, with D tentatively TRBD1 (5 bases). CDR1 is SEHNR and CDR2 is FQNEAQ in the germline V gene (reference sequence). V dropped 3 bases and J dropped 4 bases, with 12 bases sitting between them. CDR3 length: 14 residues. Written as DNA, the CDR3 is TGTGCCAGCAGCTTTCTCAGGGAAGGAGAGACCCAGTACTTC. This translates into CASSFLREGETQYF.

The gene calls are TRBV24-1 and TRBJ2-2; 9 bases fit TRBD1. J lost 1 base, V lost 9 bases, and 2 bases had no gene match. There are 14 residues in the CDR3. Germline CDR1 and CDR2: KGHDR and SFDVKD. The CDR3 is CATQGQGNTGELFF. CDR3 bases: TGTGCCACCCAGGGACAGGGGAACACCGGGGAGCTGTTTTTT.

This clone was seen just once. V gene TRBV9 combines with J gene TRBJ2-7; tentatively, D is TRBD1 (5 bases). The ends were cut back, 4 bases at V and 5 bases at J, with 16 bases in the middle. CDR3 size: 14 residues. Per the germline V gene, CDR1 is SGDLS and CDR2 is YYNGEE. The CDR3 sequence is CASSRQFGTDEQYF. CDR3 nucleotide sequence: TGTGCCAGCAGCCGACAGTTCGGTACGGACGAGCAGTACTTC.

The chain links TRBV5-1 to TRBJ2-3; TRBD2 agrees at 8 bases. V lost 4 bases, J lost 1 base, and 2 bases stayed unmatched. The CDR3 extends over 14 amino acids. Per germline, CDR1 SGHRS and CDR2 YFSETQ. As DNA, the CDR3 is TGCGCCAGCAGCCCGGGACTAGGCACAGATACGCAGTATTTT. Translated: CASSPGLGTDTQYF.

The chain carries TRBV13 and TRBJ1-1; 8 bases fit TRBD1. Looked up from germline, CDR1 is PRHDT and CDR2 is FYEKMQ (reference sequence). The CDR3 contains 14 residues. The ends lost 5 bases at V and 5 bases at J; junction bases unmatched: 7. CDR3 sequence reads: CASSQTGVRTEAFF. The CDR3 region has the DNA TGTGCCAGCAGCCAGACAGGGGTTCGGACTGAAGCTTTCTTT.

V usage is TRBV11-3 and J usage is TRBJ2-1; no definite D call. The CDR3 totals 12 residues. V shed 4 bases and J shed 4 bases, with 5 bases lying between them. CDR1 and CDR2 from the germline V gene are SGHNT and YENEEA. The CDR3: CASSYYYNEQFF. CDR3 sequence (DNA): TGTGCCAGCAGCTACTATTACAATGAGCAGTTCTTC.

In DNA form, the CDR3 reads TGTGCCAGCAGTCCGGACACGAACTATGGCTACACCTTC. Translated: CASSPDTNYGYTF. This chain connects TRBV5-8 to TRBJ1-2, with D possibly matching TRBD1 (5 bases). V was pared by 5 bases and J by 2 bases, with 10 bases between. Germline V gives CDR1 SGHTS, CDR2 YDEGEE. The CDR3 runs 13 residues.

This clone was seen a single time. CDR3 sequence: CASSRTGTTSYEQYF. The CDR3, as DNA: TGTGCCAGCAGCCGCACCGGGACTACCTCCTACGAGCAGTACTTC. The chain uses TRBV7-2 and TRBJ2-7; 7 bases line up with TRBD2. Germline CDR1 and CDR2: SGHTA and FQGNSA. V shed 5 bases, J shed 0 bases, and the junction held 7 bases outside the gene matches. The CDR3 loop spans 15 amino acids.

This clone was seen only once. The chain combines TRBV29-1 with TRBJ2-3; possibly TRBD2 for D (6 bases). The CDR3 sequence is 11 residues long. The V and J ends lost 5 bases and 14 bases respectively, with 17 bases between them. Germline V CDR1 and CDR2: SQVTM, ANQGSEA. The CDR3 sequence: CSVSTSKVTYF. CDR3 nucleotides: TGCAGCGTTTCCACTAGCAAGGTTACGTATTTT.

The J gene is TRBJ1-5, the V gene TRBV19; 7 positions agree with TRBD1. Germline CDR1 reads LNHDA; CDR2 reads SQIVND (reference sequence). The trim removed 3 bases at V and 4 bases at J, leaving 9 bases unmatched. The CDR3 sequence is 16 residues long. In DNA, the CDR3 is TGTGCCAGTAGTATGAGGGGACAGAATTCTAATCAGCCCCAGCATTTT. Amino acids: CASSMRGQNSNQPQHF.

The chain joins TRBV12-3 or TRBV12-4 to TRBJ1-2; D unclear. The CDR3 has 13 residues. Trimming left V 2 bases short and J 8 bases short, with 12 bases between. The CDR3 DNA sequence: TGTGCCAGCAGTTTAAAACAGCTATACGGCTACACCTTC. It translates to CASSLKQLYGYTF.

The rearrangement links TRBV21-1 to TRBJ2-3; TRBD2 is the table's D call and was not checked against the DNA. TRBV21-1 is a listed pseudogene. The CDR3 loop spans 22 amino acids. For the CDR3, the DNA is TGTGCCAGCAGCAGGGAAGATCGGAGCCCAGGGACTAGCGGGAGCGGCACAGATACGCAGTATTTT. Translation: CASSREDRSPGTSGSGTDTQYF.

The chain combines TRBV27 with TRBJ2-7; TRBD1 agrees at 9 bases. Losses at the gene ends were 8 bases for V and 5 bases for J; bases not matched to a gene: 13. The germline V gene has CDR1 MNHEY and CDR2 SMNVEV (reference sequence). There are 15 residues in the CDR3. The CDR3 is CASATPYRGLNEQYF. The CDR3 region has the DNA TGTGCCAGCGCCACCCCCTACAGGGGGCTCAACGAGCAGTACTTC.

V gene TRBV6-5 combines with J gene TRBJ2-7, with TRBD2 matching 7 bases. V shed 0 bases and J 2 bases; nucleotides not matched to a gene: 4. The CDR3 is 15 amino acids. Germline lookup yields CDR1 MNHEY and CDR2 SVGAGI. The CDR3 nucleotides read TGTGCCAGCAGTTACTCGCGTACTAGCGCCTACGAGCAGTACTTC. Residues: CASSYSRTSAYEQYF.

For this clone: The same CDR3 can be traced to other DNA sequences in this sample. The rearrangement uses TRBV27 and TRBJ1-2, with 8 positions matching TRBD1. CDR1 and CDR2 from the germline V gene are MNHEY and SMNVEV (reference sequence). J gave up 5 bases and V 5 bases, and 4 bases lay outside the gene matches. This CDR3 is 13 amino acids long. The CDR3 sequence: CASSPRTGYGYTF. CDR3 coding DNA: TGTGCCAGCAGTCCCAGGACAGGGTATGGCTACACCTTC.

This rearrangement joins TRBV3-1 (or the pseudogene TRBV3-2) to TRBJ1-5; 7 positions agree with TRBD1. J gave up 6 bases and V 2 bases, and 4 bases lay outside the gene matches. Germline V gene lookup returns CDR1 LGHDT and CDR2 YNNKEL (reference sequence). The CDR3 covers 14 residues. The CDR3 here is CASSQNRGSQPQHF. The CDR3, as DNA: TGTGCCAGCAGCCAAAACAGGGGATCTCAGCCCCAGCATTTT.

The chain carries TRBV5-4 and TRBJ2-1; TRBD2 matches 9 bases. In germline, CDR1 is SGHNT, CDR2 YYREEE (reference sequence). CDR3 length equals 15 residues. Germline trimming cut 3 bases from V and 8 bases from J; bases unmatched to any gene: 9. CDR3 bases: TGTGCCAGCAGCTCCAGGGTAGCGGGAGTGGATGAGCAGTTCTTC. Translating gives CASSSRVAGVDEQFF.

As to this clone: A junction boundary mismatches the germline segment, possibly from a read error. The chain is built from TRBV7-7 and TRBJ2-2, with TRBD2 matching 14 bases. The CDR3 is 18 residues long. Germline CDR1 and CDR2: SSHAT and FNYEAQ (reference sequence). In DNA form, the CDR3 reads TGTGCTAGCAGCTTAGTGTTGGGACTAGCGGGAGTCACCGGGGAGCTGTTTTTT. This sequence encodes CASSLVLGLAGVTGELFF.

The rearrangement uses TRBV7-9 and TRBJ1-2; no firm D call. The V end was cut by 0 bases, the J end by 4 bases, with 12 bases between. CDR1 is SEHNR and CDR2 is FQNEAQ in the germline V gene (reference sequence). This CDR3 is built from 15 residues. The CDR3 sequence is CASSLAEGLGYGYTF. CDR3 DNA sequence: TGTGCCAGCAGCTTAGCTGAGGGCCTCGGCTATGGCTACACCTTC.

The V and J genes are TRBV9 and TRBJ2-1, with D possibly being TRBD2 (5 bases). Germline lookup yields CDR1 SGDLS and CDR2 YYNGEE. The CDR3 spans 15 residues. Trimming shortened V by 3 bases and J by 8 bases, and 18 bases separated the two germline ends. CDR3 coding DNA: TGTGCCAGCAGCGCCCGGGATCCCCAAAGGGATGAGCAGTTCTTC. It encodes CASSARDPQRDEQFF.

This clone has more than one count but fewer than ten. The V call is TRBV5-4, the J call TRBJ1-6, with 10 nucleotides matching TRBD1. Trimming took 0 bases from V and 8 from J; bases not matched to a gene: 2. Germline-derived CDR1 and CDR2 are SGHNT and YYREEE (reference sequence). The CDR3 is made up of 15 amino acids. As DNA, the CDR3 is TGTGCCAGCAGCTTGGTAGGACAGGGGGATTCACCCCTCCACTTT. It encodes CASSLVGQGDSPLHF. The variable domain in full, with the rest retrieved from reference TRBV5-4 and TRBJ1-6, is ETGVTQSPTHLIKTRGQQVTLRCSSQSGHNTVSWYQQALGQGPQFIFQYYREEENGRGNFPPRFSGLQFPNYSSELNVNALELDDSALYLCASSLVGQGDSPLHFGNGTRLTVT.

This rearrangement joins TRBV7-9 to TRBJ1-2, with D hard to call. The CDR3 spans 14 residues. The ends were cut back, 3 bases at V and 1 base at J, with 9 bases in the middle. From germline, CDR1 is SEHNR and CDR2 FQNEAQ (reference sequence). Here the CDR3 DNA reads TGTGCCAGCAGCTTGGCAGGTCGTAACTATGGCTACACCTTC. It specifies CASSLAGRNYGYTF.

This clone was detected once. V is TRBV27 and J is TRBJ2-1, with D perhaps TRBD2 (5 bases). The CDR3 runs 13 residues. In germline, CDR1 is MNHEY, CDR2 SMNVEV (reference sequence). V gave up 7 bases and J gave up 7 bases, with 14 bases separating them. This CDR3 is CASKRIGGNEQFF. The DNA for the CDR3 is TGTGCCAGCAAGCGGATCGGTGGGAATGAGCAGTTCTTC.

The rearrangement links TRBV12-3 or TRBV12-4 to TRBJ1-1, with D possibly matching TRBD1 (5 bases). Trimming shortened V by 6 bases and J by 6 bases, and 14 bases separated the two germline ends. The CDR3 covers 13 residues. The CDR3 sequence: CASRSDTGAEAFF. As DNA, the CDR3 is TGTGCCAGCAGATCGGACACTGGCGCTGAAGCTTTCTTT.